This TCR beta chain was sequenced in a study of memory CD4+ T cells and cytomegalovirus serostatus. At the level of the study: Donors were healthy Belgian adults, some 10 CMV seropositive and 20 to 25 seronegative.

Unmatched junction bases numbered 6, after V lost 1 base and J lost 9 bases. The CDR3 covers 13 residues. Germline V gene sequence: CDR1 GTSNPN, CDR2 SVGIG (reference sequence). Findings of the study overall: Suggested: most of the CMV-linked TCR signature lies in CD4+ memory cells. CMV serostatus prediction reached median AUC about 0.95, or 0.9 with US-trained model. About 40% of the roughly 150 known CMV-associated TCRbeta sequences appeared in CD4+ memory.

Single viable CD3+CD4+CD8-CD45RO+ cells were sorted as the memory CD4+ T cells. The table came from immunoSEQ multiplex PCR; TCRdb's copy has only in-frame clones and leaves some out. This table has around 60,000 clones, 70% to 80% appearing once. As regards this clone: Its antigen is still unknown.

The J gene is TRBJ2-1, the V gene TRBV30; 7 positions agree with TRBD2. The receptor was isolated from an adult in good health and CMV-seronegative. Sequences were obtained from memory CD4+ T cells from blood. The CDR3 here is CAWSATQRGEQFF. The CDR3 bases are TGTGCCTGGAGTGCAACCCAGCGGGGTGAGCAGTTCTTC.